The clone carrying this T cell receptor (beta chain) has just one count. Using immunoSEQ multiplex PCR, the repertoire was profiled, and TCRdb retains in-frame clones only, with some absent. The table records some 120,000 clones, just over 90% of them present only once. The record originates from a study of control samples from healthy donors and cancer patients. This clonotype originated in a man between 50 and 59 years old with head and neck cancer. The specimen sequenced was PBMCs.

CDR3 in amino acids: CAWSVGMVSGNTIYF. The CDR3 bases are TGTGCCTGGAGTGTAGGGATGGTCTCTGGAAACACCATATATTTT. The V gene is TRBV30, the J gene TRBJ1-3; D is ambiguous. CDR3 length: 15 amino acids. CDR1 is GTSNPN and CDR2 is SVGIG in the germline V gene (reference sequence). The ends were cut back, 0 bases at V and 0 bases at J, with 9 bases in the middle.